The rows below give T cell receptor beta chains drawn from one sample of a study of identical twins. MiXCR was run by TCRdb on the 5' RACE reads, yielding one entry per CDR3 protein. The sample has about 470,000 distinct CDR3 sequences; approximately 24% are singletons. This sample also belongs to another study, concerning T cells expressing NK-cell markers.

The sample consisted of CD4+ T cells sorted from blood. The receptor source for this set is a woman aged 18-35 years in good health. The CDR3 runs from the conserved cysteine through the conserved F or W. D genes are given only for firm matches. Not all rows give a size; the values are once, few, many and, for expanded clones, a class.

CDR3nt	CDR3aa	len	v_gene	j_gene	abundance	d_gene
TGTGCCAGCATCTTAGGGCAGGCTACGTCTTTCTTT	CASILGQATSFF	12	TRBV2	TRBJ1-1	few	NA
TGTGCCAGCAGTTTTAGGGACAGGAACTATGGCTACACCTTC	CASSFRDRNYGYTF	14	TRBV12-3/TRBV12-4	TRBJ1-2	NA	TRBD1
TGTGCCATCCGGCCAGACAAAGAAGAGACCCAGTACTTC	CAIRPDKEETQYF	13	TRBV10-3	TRBJ2-5	many	NA
TGTGCCAGCAGCGGGCGGGTCGCAGGAGAGACCCAGTACTTC	CASSGRVAGETQYF	14	TRBV7-6	TRBJ2-5	NA	NA
TGCAGCGTTGGGGGCGGGAGCGGCCCAGATACGCAGTATTTT	CSVGGGSGPDTQYF	14	TRBV29-1	TRBJ2-3	NA	TRBD2
TGCAGCTCCCGGACTAGCGGGAGACCATATGAGCAGTTCTTC	CSSRTSGRPYEQFF	14	TRBV29-1	TRBJ2-1	NA	TRBD2
TGTGCCAGCAGACAGGGGTCAGGGGATTCACCCCTCCACTTT	CASRQGSGDSPLHF	14	TRBV7-8	TRBJ1-6	NA	TRBD1
TGTGCCAGCAGCCCAGGGACTAGCGGGGGTATTTACTTC	CASSPGTSGGIYF	13	TRBV7-2	TRBJ2-7	NA	TRBD2
TGTGCCAGCATTACTAGCGGGAGTAAGGATACGCAGTATTTT	CASITSGSKDTQYF	14	TRBV7-9	TRBJ2-3	NA	TRBD2
TGTGCCATCAGTGAGGGAGGGTATGGCTACACCTTC	CAISEGGYGYTF	12	TRBV10-3	TRBJ1-2	many	NA
TGTGCCAGCAGTCCCGCTGGAAACACCATATATTTT	CASSPAGNTIYF	12	TRBV6-5	TRBJ1-3	NA	NA
TGTGCCAGCAGCTTCTCTAGCGGGAGTCGCGACGAGCAGTACTTC	CASSFSSGSRDEQYF	15	TRBV7-6	TRBJ2-7	NA	TRBD2
TGTGCCACCAGCAGAACTAGCGGGAAATACAATGAGCAGTTCTTC	CATSRTSGKYNEQFF	15	TRBV15	TRBJ2-1	NA	TRBD2
TGCAGTGCTATTCCGGGGGGTGCAGATACGCAGTATTTT	CSAIPGGADTQYF	13	TRBV20-1	TRBJ2-3	NA	TRBD2
TGTGCCAGCAGCTCTGACAGGGGGGTCTATGGCTACACCTTC	CASSSDRGVYGYTF	14	TRBV12-3/TRBV12-4	TRBJ1-2	NA	TRBD1
TGTGCCACCAGCAGACAGGATAGCACAGATACGCAGTATTTT	CATSRQDSTDTQYF	14	TRBV24-1	TRBJ2-3	NA	NA
TGCGCCAGCAGCTTGGTTCAGGGGGGTGAAGCTTTCTTT	CASSLVQGGEAFF	13	TRBV5-1	TRBJ1-1	NA	TRBD1
TGTGCCAGCAGCCGGGACAGATCAAGCTCCTACGAGCAGTACTTC	CASSRDRSSSYEQYF	15	TRBV7-2	TRBJ2-7	NA	TRBD1
TGTGCCAGCAGCTTGGCCCCCCATCTACGGGGTTGGCAGCCCCAGCATTTT	CASSLAPHLRGWQPQHF	17	TRBV5-5	TRBJ1-5	few	NA
TGCAGTGCTAGAGATGACGAGGGAAACCGGGGTGAGCAGTTCTTC	CSARDDEGNRGEQFF	15	TRBV20-1	TRBJ2-1	NA	NA
TGTGCCACCCGACGGACCCACTCCCAGGGCTCCTACGAGCAGTACTTC	CATRRTHSQGSYEQYF	16	TRBV6-1	TRBJ2-7	NA	NA
TGTGCCAGCAGTTACTCCCTAGCGGGAGGGCTTAGGGATGAGCAGTTCTTC	CASSYSLAGGLRDEQFF	17	TRBV6-5	TRBJ2-1	few	TRBD2
TGTGCCACCATGGACCCGAACACTGAAGCTTTCTTT	CATMDPNTEAFF	12	TRBV24-1	TRBJ1-1	NA	NA
TGTGCCAGCAGAAAAGAGGGGGGGCTCACCGGGGAGCTGTTTTTT	CASRKEGGLTGELFF	15	TRBV5-4	TRBJ2-2	many	NA
TGCAGTGCTCCAGTGTCCCCCGGGGGGGGCTACACCTTC	CSAPVSPGGGYTF	13	TRBV20-1	TRBJ1-2	NA	NA
TGTGCCAGCAGTGAAAGCGGGAGCTCCTACAATGAGCAGTTCTTC	CASSESGSSYNEQFF	15	TRBV25-1	TRBJ2-1	few	TRBD2
TGCAGTGCCACGGACAAACTTAACTATGGCTACACCTTC	CSATDKLNYGYTF	13	TRBV20-1	TRBJ1-2	few	NA
TGTGCCAGCAGTTTCGGGACCTCCAATCAGCCCCAGCATTTT	CASSFGTSNQPQHF	14	TRBV12-3/TRBV12-4	TRBJ1-5	NA	NA
TGCGCCAGCAGCTCCCGACTAGCAGGAGATACGCAGTATTTT	CASSSRLAGDTQYF	14	TRBV5-1	TRBJ2-3	NA	TRBD2
TGTGCCAGCAGCTACGGACAGGGCTTGATGGGCAATCAGCCCCAGCATTTT	CASSYGQGLMGNQPQHF	17	TRBV7-9	TRBJ1-5	NA	TRBD1
TGCAGCGTTGAGGATAGCGTCGGCACAGATACGCAGTATTTT	CSVEDSVGTDTQYF	14	TRBV29-1	TRBJ2-3	many	NA
TGTGCCAGCAGCACGAGTTACCACACTGAAGCTTTCTTT	CASSTSYHTEAFF	13	TRBV7-2	TRBJ1-1	once	NA
TGTGCCAGCAGCACTTACACTGAAGCTTTCTTT	CASSTYTEAFF	11	TRBV3-1	TRBJ1-1	few	NA
TGTGCCAGCAGTTCCCGCCGCTATGGCTACACCTTC	CASSSRRYGYTF	12	TRBV28	TRBJ1-2	few	NA
TGTGCCAGCCGACCCGCCAGCGGGAGGGCCATCTCTGGGGCCAACGTCCTGACTTTC	CASRPASGRAISGANVLTF	19	TRBV27	TRBJ2-6	NA	TRBD2
TGCAGTGCTGGCAGGGAGGGCACTGAAGCTTTCTTT	CSAGREGTEAFF	12	TRBV20-1	TRBJ1-1	once	NA
TGTGCCAGCAGCTTGAACCGCGAGCCGACTAGCACTTCTCGGGGGACGCAGTATTTT	CASSLNREPTSTSRGTQYF	19	TRBV11-1	TRBJ2-3	NA	TRBD2
TGTGCCAGCAGCCGAACTCGAGGCTATGGCTACACCTTC	CASSRTRGYGYTF	13	TRBV12-3/TRBV12-4	TRBJ1-2	NA	NA
TGTGCCATCGGCCGGGACAGGGTAGCATCAGATACGCAGTATTTT	CAIGRDRVASDTQYF	15	TRBV10-3	TRBJ2-3	NA	TRBD1
TGCGCCAGCACCACCGGGACGTATGACGGCTACACCTTC	CASTTGTYDGYTF	13	TRBV5-1	TRBJ1-2	NA	NA
TGCAGTGCTAGAGGTTTGAGAGGGGCTAGCGGGCTCTTAGGCTATGAGCAGTTCTTC	CSARGLRGASGLLGYEQFF	19	TRBV20-1	TRBJ2-1	few	TRBD2
TGTGCCAGCTCAACTCGAGCAGACGGAGCCGGCTACACCTTC	CASSTRADGAGYTF	14	TRBV18	TRBJ1-2	few	NA
TGTGCCAGCAGCGACGAAGGGAGCGTCTCTGGAAACACCATATATTTT	CASSDEGSVSGNTIYF	16	TRBV7-9	TRBJ1-3	NA	NA
TGCGCCAGCAGCTCCCGAGGGGGAGACACCGGGGAGCTGTTTTTT	CASSSRGGDTGELFF	15	TRBV5-1	TRBJ2-2	many	NA
TGTGCCATCACCGCGGCGGGAGTTGGCGGGGAGCTGTTTTTT	CAITAAGVGGELFF	14	TRBV10-3	TRBJ2-2	few	TRBD2